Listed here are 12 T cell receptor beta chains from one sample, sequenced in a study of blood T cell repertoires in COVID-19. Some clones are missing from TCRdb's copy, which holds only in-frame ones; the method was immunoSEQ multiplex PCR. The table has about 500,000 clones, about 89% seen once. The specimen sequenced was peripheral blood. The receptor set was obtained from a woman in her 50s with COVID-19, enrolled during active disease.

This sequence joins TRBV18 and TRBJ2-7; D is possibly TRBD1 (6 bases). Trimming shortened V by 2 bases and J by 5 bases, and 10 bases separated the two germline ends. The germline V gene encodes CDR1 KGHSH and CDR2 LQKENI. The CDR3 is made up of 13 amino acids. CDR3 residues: CASSPRYRDEQYF. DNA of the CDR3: TGTGCCAGCTCACCAAGATACAGGGACGAGCAGTACTTC.

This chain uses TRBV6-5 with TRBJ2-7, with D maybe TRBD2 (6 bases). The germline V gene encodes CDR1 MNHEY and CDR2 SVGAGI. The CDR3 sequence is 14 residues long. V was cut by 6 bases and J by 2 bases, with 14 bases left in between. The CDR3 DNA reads TGTGCCAGCAGCACGGAATGGGGGGCCTACGAGCAGTACTTC. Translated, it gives CASSTEWGAYEQYF.

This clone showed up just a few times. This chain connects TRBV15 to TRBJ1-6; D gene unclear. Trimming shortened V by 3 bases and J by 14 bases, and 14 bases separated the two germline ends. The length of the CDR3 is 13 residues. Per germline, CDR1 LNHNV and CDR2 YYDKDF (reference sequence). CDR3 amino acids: CATSSGRGKSLHF. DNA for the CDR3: TGTGCCACCAGCAGCGGCCGGGGTAAATCCCTCCACTTT.

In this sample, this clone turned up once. The CDR3 reads CASSYLGQGGEQYF. Written as DNA, the CDR3 is TGTGCCAGCAGTTACTTAGGACAGGGCGGCGAGCAGTACTTC. The V gene is TRBV6-5, the J gene TRBJ2-7; 8 bases agree with TRBD1. This CDR3 is 14 amino acids long. J was trimmed by 6 bases and V by 1 base; bases with no gene match: 5. CDR1 and CDR2 from the germline V gene are MNHEY and SVGAGI.

The CDR3 DNA is TGTGCCAGCAGCTTGGACAGGTGGGGCACTGAAGCTTTCTTT. Translating gives CASSLDRWGTEAFF. The chain couples TRBV5-5 to TRBJ1-1; weak D call: TRBD1 (5 bases). The CDR3 spans 14 residues. Deletions cut 0 bases from V and 4 bases from J, with 10 bases between. CDR1 SGHKS and CDR2 YYEKEE come from the germline V gene (reference sequence).

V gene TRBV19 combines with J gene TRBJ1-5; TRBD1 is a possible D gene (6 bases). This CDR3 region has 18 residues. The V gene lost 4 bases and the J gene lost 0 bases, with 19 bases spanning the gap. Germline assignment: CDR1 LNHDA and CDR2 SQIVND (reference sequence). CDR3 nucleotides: TGTGCCAGTAGTAGCGCCCTGCCGGGGGGCTATAGCAATCAGCCCCAGCATTTT. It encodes CASSSALPGGYSNQPQHF.

The CDR3 DNA is TGTGCCAGTAGTAGTACACCGGAAGCTTTCTTT. It encodes CASSSTPEAFF. The J gene is TRBJ1-1, the V gene TRBV19, with unresolved D. The CDR3 covers 11 residues. The V gene's germline CDR1 is LNHDA and CDR2 SQIVND (reference sequence). V lost 4 bases to trimming and J lost 8 bases, with 8 bases between them.

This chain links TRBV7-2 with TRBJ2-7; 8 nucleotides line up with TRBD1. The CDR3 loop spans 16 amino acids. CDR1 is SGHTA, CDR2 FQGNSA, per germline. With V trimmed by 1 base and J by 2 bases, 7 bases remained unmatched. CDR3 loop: CASSLVWGQAAYEQYF. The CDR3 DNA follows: TGTGCCAGCAGCTTAGTATGGGGACAGGCAGCCTACGAGCAGTACTTC.

CDR3 DNA: TGTGCCAGCAGTTTACAAGCCCAACCCGGGGAGCTGTTTTTT. Translation: CASSLQAQPGELFF. The gene calls are TRBV28 and TRBJ2-2; D gene uncertain. The CDR3 length is 14 residues. Germline CDR1 and CDR2: MDHEN and SYDVKM. Trimming stripped 2 bases from V and 6 bases from J, with 10 bases between.

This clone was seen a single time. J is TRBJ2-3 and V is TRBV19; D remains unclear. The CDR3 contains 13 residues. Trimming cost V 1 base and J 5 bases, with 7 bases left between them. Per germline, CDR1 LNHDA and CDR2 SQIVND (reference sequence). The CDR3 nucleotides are TGTGCCAGTAGTATAGTTGAGAGAGATACGCAGTATTTT. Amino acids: CASSIVERDTQYF. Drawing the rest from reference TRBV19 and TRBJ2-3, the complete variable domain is DGGITQSPKYLFRKEGQNVTLSCEQNLNHDAMYWYRQDPGQGLRLIYYSQIVNDFQKGDIAEGYSVSREKKESFPLTVTSAQKNPTAFYLCASSIVERDTQYFGPGTRLTVL.

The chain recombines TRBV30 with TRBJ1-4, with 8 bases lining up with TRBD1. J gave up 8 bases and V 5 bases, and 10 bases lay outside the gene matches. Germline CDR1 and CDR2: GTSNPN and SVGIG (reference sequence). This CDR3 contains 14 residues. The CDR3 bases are TGTGCCTGGGCTTCCGGGACAGGAGGAGAAAAACTGTTTTTT. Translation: CAWASGTGGEKLFF.

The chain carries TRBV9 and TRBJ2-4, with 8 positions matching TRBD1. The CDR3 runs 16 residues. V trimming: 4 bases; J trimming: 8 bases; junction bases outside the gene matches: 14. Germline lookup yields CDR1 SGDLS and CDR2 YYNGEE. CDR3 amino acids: CASSTEGGQGVDIQYF. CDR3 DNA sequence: TGTGCCAGCAGCACCGAGGGAGGACAGGGTGTGGACATTCAGTACTTC.